This passage covers 5 T cell receptor beta chains from one sample sequenced in a study of OX40 agonist ivuxolimab in advanced cancers. Receptor libraries were prepared by the immunoSEQ multiplex PCR assay. In TCRdb, the immuneACCESS table is reduced to in-frame sequences with V and J assigned. These tables do not hold every clone; where another copy was compared, an unresolved V gene accounts for under half, and the others remain unexplained. The sample profile shows fewer than 70,000 clones; about 85% of them were found once. 3.9% of the sample is taken by the ten largest. Specimen: CD4+ or CD8+ T cells sorted from blood, collected in a trial of the OX40 agonist ivuxolimab. The source is an adult with an advanced solid tumor such as melanoma, head and neck, liver or kidney cancer.

This chain links TRBV5-4 with TRBJ2-5; no firm D call. The CDR3 runs 13 residues. Trimming pared 1 base from V and 2 bases from J, leaving 6 bases between. Per germline, CDR1 SGHNT and CDR2 YYREEE (reference sequence). For the CDR3, the DNA is TGTGCCAGCAGCTTGCCAGAGCAAGAGACCCAGTACTTC. Translated: CASSLPEQETQYF.

This clone is termed medium-sized. The chain employs TRBV15 and TRBJ1-5; D remains ambiguous. The length of the CDR3 is 15 residues. Germline V CDR1 and CDR2: LNHNV, YYDKDF (reference sequence). The V and J ends lost 0 bases and 1 base respectively, with 7 bases between them. CDR3 in amino acids: CATSRDPSSNQPQHF. DNA for the CDR3: TGTGCCACCAGCAGAGATCCCTCAAGCAATCAGCCCCAGCATTTT.

J is TRBJ1-4 and V is TRBV6-5; TRBD1 might be the D (5 bases). The CDR3 consists of 15 residues. Trimming removed 0 bases from V and 7 bases from J, with 12 bases in between. Germline CDR1 reads MNHEY; CDR2 reads SVGAGI. CDR3 in DNA: TGTGCCAGCAGTTACTCGACGCAGGGCTCTGAAAAACTGTTTTTT. It is translated as CASSYSTQGSEKLFF.

V usage is TRBV9 and J usage is TRBJ2-6; no clear D gene. V lost 0 bases to trimming and J lost 2 bases, with 6 bases between them. The germline CDR1 and CDR2 sequences are SGDLS and YYNGEE. The CDR3 covers 15 residues. The CDR3 loop reads CASSVGGPGANVLTF. The CDR3 region has the DNA TGTGCCAGCAGCGTAGGAGGACCTGGGGCCAACGTCCTGACTTTC.

This chain connects TRBV7-3 to TRBJ1-3; 7 positions agree with TRBD1. This CDR3 has 13 amino acids. The ends lost 5 bases at V and 3 bases at J; junction bases unmatched: 1. Germline loops: CDR1 SGHTA, CDR2 FQGTGA. The CDR3 sequence: CASSDRVGNTIYF. DNA of the CDR3: TGTGCCAGCAGCGACAGGGTTGGAAACACCATATATTTT.